A selection of T cell receptor beta chains follows, all from one sample in a study of human T cells and chemical hapten exposure. MiXCR, applied by TCRdb to the RACE reads, yields one record per CDR3 protein. The top ten clones hold about 3.1% of a sample with tens of thousands of distinct CDR3 sequences, about 8.6% of them seen once. The sample comprised whole blood. These receptors were collected from a female donor in good health. Some clones in this sample may be carry-over from other donors' samples. The CDR3 runs from the conserved cysteine through the conserved F or W. The order of the fields is CDR3 length, V gene, J gene, D gene, clone size, CDR3 DNA, CDR3 protein. A D gene is named only where the DNA matches it firmly. Clone size appears in some rows only: once, few, many, or a class for an expanded clone.

length: 16; V: TRBV7-9; J: TRBJ2-3; D: TRBD2; size: few; DNA: TGTGCCAGCAGCTTAGGGCTAGCGGGAGTTCGAGATACGCAGTATTTT; CDR3: CASSLGLAGVRDTQYF
length: 15; V: TRBV5-1; J: TRBJ2-1; D: TRBD2; size: few; DNA: TGCGCCAGCAGCTTTGGAACTAGCGGTATGAATGAGCAGTTCTTC; CDR3: CASSFGTSGMNEQFF
length: 15; V: TRBV27; J: TRBJ2-1; D: -; size: -; DNA: TGTGCCAGCAGTCCCGGAGTTGACTCCTACAATGAGCAGTTCTTC; CDR3: CASSPGVDSYNEQFF
length: 16; V: TRBV20-1; J: TRBJ2-7; D: TRBD2; size: -; DNA: TGCAGTGCTCCCTATCCTAGCGGGAGGGTCGCCTACGAGCAGTACTTC; CDR3: CSAPYPSGRVAYEQYF
length: 11; V: TRBV5-1; J: TRBJ2-1; D: -; size: few; DNA: TGCGCCAGCAGCTTGGGATGGGGGAAGTTCTTC; CDR3: CASSLGWGKFF
length: 13; V: TRBV20-1; J: TRBJ1-6; D: -; size: many; DNA: TGCAGTGCTAGATACAGGCCAAATTCACCCCTCCACTTT; CDR3: CSARYRPNSPLHF
length: 14; V: TRBV7-8; J: TRBJ1-1; D: -; size: few; DNA: TGTGCCAGCAGCTTAGCATTTCAGAACACTGAAGCTTTCTTT; CDR3: CASSLAFQNTEAFF
length: 12; V: TRBV6-2/TRBV6-3; J: TRBJ2-2; D: -; size: -; DNA: TGTGCCAGCAGTTACGGCTTGGGCGATCTGTTTTTT; CDR3: CASSYGLGDLFF
length: 15; V: TRBV9; J: TRBJ2-3; D: -; size: -; DNA: TGTGCCAGCAGCGTAGTTGGGGGCGCGGCAGATACGCAGTATTTT; CDR3: CASSVVGGAADTQYF
length: 16; V: TRBV15; J: TRBJ2-3; D: -; size: many; DNA: TGTGCCACCAGCTCCCGGGATGGGCGTGACACAGATACGCAGTATTTT; CDR3: CATSSRDGRDTDTQYF
length: 14; V: TRBV20-1; J: TRBJ2-3; D: TRBD2; size: -; DNA: TGCAGTGCTGCCCTAGCGGGCGGCACAGATACGCAGTATTTT; CDR3: CSAALAGGTDTQYF
length: 17; V: TRBV5-4; J: TRBJ2-2; D: TRBD2; size: -; DNA: TGTGCCAGCAGCCCTAGACTAGCGGCAGGGGACACCGGGGAGCTGTTTTTT; CDR3: CASSPRLAAGDTGELFF
length: 13; V: TRBV12-3/TRBV12-4; J: TRBJ1-1; D: -; size: once; DNA: TGTGCCAGCAGTTTCCAGAGGGGCACTGAAGCTTTCTTT; CDR3: CASSFQRGTEAFF
length: 14; V: TRBV20-1; J: TRBJ2-2; D: TRBD1; size: -; DNA: TGCAGTGCTATGGGACAGGGTAACACCGGGGAGCTGTTTTTT; CDR3: CSAMGQGNTGELFF
length: 12; V: TRBV15; J: TRBJ2-7; D: -; size: few; DNA: TGTGCCACCAGCAGAGGACTGTACGAGCAGTACTTC; CDR3: CATSRGLYEQYF
length: 14; V: TRBV7-3; J: TRBJ2-1; D: -; size: -; DNA: TGTGCCAGCAGCTTAAGTTCTAACGTCAATGAGCAGTTCTTC; CDR3: CASSLSSNVNEQFF
length: 14; V: TRBV6-1; J: TRBJ1-5; D: -; size: many; DNA: TGTGCCAGCAGTCAGGGGTTTAGCAATCAGCCCCAGCATTTT; CDR3: CASSQGFSNQPQHF
length: 14; V: TRBV2; J: TRBJ2-5; D: -; size: -; DNA: TGTGCCAGCAGTGAGTCTAGCGAGAGAGAGACCCAGTACTTC; CDR3: CASSESSERETQYF
length: 12; V: TRBV29-1; J: TRBJ2-1; D: -; size: few; DNA: TGCAGCGTTATAGAGGCCTACAATGAGCAGTTCTTC; CDR3: CSVIEAYNEQFF
length: 13; V: TRBV7-9; J: TRBJ2-7; D: TRBD1; size: few; DNA: TGTGCCATCCCCGGGACAGGGGGAAGCGAGCAGTACTTC; CDR3: CAIPGTGGSEQYF
length: 13; V: TRBV11-2; J: TRBJ2-1; D: -; size: -; DNA: TGTGCCAGCAGCGTGGACTTAGTTGTTGAGCAGTTCTTC; CDR3: CASSVDLVVEQFF
length: 14; V: TRBV29-1; J: TRBJ2-1; D: -; size: many; DNA: TGCAGCGTTGAACCCCCACAGGGCTACAATGAGCAGTTCTTC; CDR3: CSVEPPQGYNEQFF
length: 14; V: TRBV30; J: TRBJ1-2; D: TRBD1; size: few; DNA: TGTGCCTGGAGTACAAATTCAGGGGGGAGTGGCTACACCTTC; CDR3: CAWSTNSGGSGYTF
length: 14; V: TRBV20-1; J: TRBJ2-7; D: TRBD1; size: many; DNA: TGCAGTGCTCCCCGACAGGGGGAGTCCTACGAGCAGTACTTC; CDR3: CSAPRQGESYEQYF
length: 15; V: TRBV18; J: TRBJ2-3; D: TRBD1; size: few; DNA: TGTGCCAGCTCACCCGGACAGGATAGCACAGATACGCAGTATTTT; CDR3: CASSPGQDSTDTQYF
length: 14; V: TRBV5-1; J: TRBJ1-1; D: -; size: many; DNA: TGCGCCAGCAGCTTGTCGGGGGCCAACACTGAAGCTTTCTTT; CDR3: CASSLSGANTEAFF
length: 15; V: TRBV20-1; J: TRBJ2-3; D: TRBD2; size: few; DNA: TGCAGTGCTAGAGGGGGTAGCGGGAGCACAGATACGCAGTATTTT; CDR3: CSARGGSGSTDTQYF
length: 13; V: TRBV29-1; J: TRBJ2-1; D: TRBD1; size: many; DNA: TGCAGCGTCAGGGACAGGGGGTACAATGAGCAGTTCTTC; CDR3: CSVRDRGYNEQFF
length: 15; V: TRBV18; J: TRBJ2-1; D: -; size: many; DNA: TGTGCCAGCTCACCAGGGCGATCAACCTACAATGAGCAGTTCTTC; CDR3: CASSPGRSTYNEQFF
length: 14; V: TRBV7-2; J: TRBJ2-1; D: TRBD1; size: -; DNA: TGTGCCAGCAGCCCTGACAGGGGCCGGTATGAGCAGTTCTTC; CDR3: CASSPDRGRYEQFF
length: 15; V: TRBV12-3/TRBV12-4; J: TRBJ1-1; D: TRBD1; size: many; DNA: TGTGCCAGCAGTTTAGGCCCTATGAACAGGGGGCAGGCTTTCTTT; CDR3: CASSLGPMNRGQAFF
length: 14; V: TRBV12-3/TRBV12-4; J: TRBJ1-3; D: TRBD1; size: -; DNA: TGTGCCAGCAACACAGGGGTTTTTGGAAACACCATATATTTT; CDR3: CASNTGVFGNTIYF
length: 14; V: TRBV3-1; J: TRBJ2-1; D: TRBD2; size: few; DNA: TGTGCCAGCAGCCAAGAAGGAGCGGGAGGGCGCAAGTCCTTC; CDR3: CASSQEGAGGRKSF
length: 11; V: TRBV20-1; J: TRBJ1-5; D: -; size: many; DNA: TGCAGTGCTAAGGGGCCTCAGCCCCAGCATTTT; CDR3: CSAKGPQPQHF
length: 15; V: TRBV28; J: TRBJ2-1; D: -; size: many; DNA: TGTGCCAGCAGTTTAGTACATCCCTCCTACAATGAGCAGTTCTTC; CDR3: CASSLVHPSYNEQFF
length: 14; V: TRBV10-3; J: TRBJ1-5; D: TRBD1; size: few; DNA: TGTGCCATTGCCCCACAGGGGAAACATCAGCCCCAGCATTTT; CDR3: CAIAPQGKHQPQHF
length: 13; V: TRBV5-6; J: TRBJ2-3; D: -; size: -; DNA: TGTGCCAGCAGCTGGGGAGGCACAGATACGCAGTATTTT; CDR3: CASSWGGTDTQYF
length: 14; V: TRBV29-1; J: TRBJ2-3; D: TRBD2; size: many; DNA: TGCAGCGTTGGATTCACTAGCGGAACAGATACGCAGTATTTT; CDR3: CSVGFTSGTDTQYF
length: 14; V: TRBV2; J: TRBJ2-3; D: TRBD2; size: -; DNA: TGTGCCAGCAGAGGAAGCGGGAGGGCCCTTACGCAGTATTTT; CDR3: CASRGSGRALTQYF
length: 15; V: TRBV7-9; J: TRBJ1-1; D: TRBD1; size: many; DNA: TGTGCCAGCAGCTTAGCTATCAGGGGGCGGGCTGAAGCTTTCTTT; CDR3: CASSLAIRGRAEAFF
length: 13; V: TRBV7-2; J: TRBJ2-5; D: -; size: few; DNA: TGTGCCAGCAGCTTAACCCCTACGGAGACCCAGTACTTC; CDR3: CASSLTPTETQYF
length: 14; V: TRBV6-2/TRBV6-3; J: TRBJ1-5; D: -; size: -; DNA: TGTGCCAGCAGTTACGTTGGGGCAGGTCAGCCCCAGCATTTT; CDR3: CASSYVGAGQPQHF
length: 12; V: TRBV20-1; J: TRBJ2-5; D: -; size: -; DNA: TGCAGTGCTAGTAGGACCGGCGAGACCCAGTACTTC; CDR3: CSASRTGETQYF
length: 15; V: TRBV7-2; J: TRBJ1-2; D: TRBD1; size: few; DNA: TGTGCCAGCAGCTTAGCGCTCGGGACAGGGCGCGGCTACACCTTC; CDR3: CASSLALGTGRGYTF
length: 12; V: TRBV12-3/TRBV12-4; J: TRBJ2-7; D: -; size: few; DNA: TGTGCCAGCGGAATCGCCCGGTACGAGCAGTACTTC; CDR3: CASGIARYEQYF
length: 14; V: TRBV5-1; J: TRBJ1-2; D: TRBD1; size: -; DNA: TGCGCCAGCAGCGAGGGGACAGAGAACTATGGCTACACCTTC; CDR3: CASSEGTENYGYTF
length: 14; V: TRBV7-8; J: TRBJ1-6; D: -; size: few; DNA: TGTGCCAGCAGCACCCAAGGACAGAATTCACCCCTCCACTTT; CDR3: CASSTQGQNSPLHF
length: 15; V: TRBV27; J: TRBJ2-7; D: -; size: many; DNA: -; CDR3: CASILGQGGWYEQYF
length: 16; V: TRBV6-2/TRBV6-3; J: TRBJ1-5; D: -; size: -; DNA: TGTGCCAGCAGTTATGGGCCCCTTGTGGGCAATCAGCCCCAGCATTTT; CDR3: CASSYGPLVGNQPQHF
length: 14; V: TRBV7-2; J: TRBJ2-5; D: -; size: many; DNA: TGTGCCAGCAGCTTAATGGACACCCAAGAGACCCAGTACTTC; CDR3: CASSLMDTQETQYF
length: 15; V: TRBV28; J: TRBJ2-1; D: TRBD1; size: few; DNA: TGTGCCAGCAGTTTTACCAGGGGGTTCTCCAATGAGCAGTTCTTC; CDR3: CASSFTRGFSNEQFF
length: 16; V: TRBV7-2; J: TRBJ1-5; D: -; size: many; DNA: TGTGCCAGCAGCTTAGCCGCAGGGGACTGGGGTCAGCCCCAGCATTTT; CDR3: CASSLAAGDWGQPQHF
length: 16; V: TRBV12-3/TRBV12-4; J: TRBJ1-5; D: TRBD1; size: many; DNA: TGTGCCAGCAGTTTAGTTGTGGTGGACAGGAATCAGCCCCAGCATTTT; CDR3: CASSLVVVDRNQPQHF
length: 14; V: TRBV19; J: TRBJ2-7; D: TRBD2; size: -; DNA: TGTGCCAGTAGTAAGGCTAGCGGCCTCTACGAGCAGTACTTC; CDR3: CASSKASGLYEQYF
length: 18; V: TRBV15; J: TRBJ2-7; D: TRBD1; size: few; DNA: TGTGCCACCAGCAGAGATGCTATTCGTCGGACAGGGGTCTACGAGCAGTACTTC; CDR3: CATSRDAIRRTGVYEQYF
length: 12; V: TRBV29-1; J: TRBJ2-7; D: -; size: -; DNA: TGCAGCGCTCAGTTTGCAGCCTACGAGCAGTACTTC; CDR3: CSAQFAAYEQYF
length: 12; V: TRBV6-2/TRBV6-3; J: TRBJ2-1; D: -; size: many; DNA: TGTGCCAGCACCCATTATGTCAATGAGCAGTTCTTC; CDR3: CASTHYVNEQFF
length: 16; V: TRBV28; J: TRBJ2-3; D: -; size: few; DNA: TGTGCCAGCAGTTTAGAGGTCTGGGGCTGGACAGATACGCAGTATTTT; CDR3: CASSLEVWGWTDTQYF